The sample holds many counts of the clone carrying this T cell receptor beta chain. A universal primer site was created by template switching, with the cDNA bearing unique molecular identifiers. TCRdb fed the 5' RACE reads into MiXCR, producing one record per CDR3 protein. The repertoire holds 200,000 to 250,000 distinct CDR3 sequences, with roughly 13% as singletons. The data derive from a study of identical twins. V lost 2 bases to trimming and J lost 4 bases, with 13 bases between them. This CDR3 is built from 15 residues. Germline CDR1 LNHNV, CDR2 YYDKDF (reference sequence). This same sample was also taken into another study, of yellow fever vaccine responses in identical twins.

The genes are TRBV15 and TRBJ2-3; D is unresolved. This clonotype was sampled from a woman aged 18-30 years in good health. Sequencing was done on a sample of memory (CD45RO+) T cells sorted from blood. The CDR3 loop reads CATSRLRQASDTQYF. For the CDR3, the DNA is TGTGCCACCAGCAGATTGCGGCAGGCGTCAGATACGCAGTATTTT.